Below are 29 T cell receptor beta chains sequenced from a single sample in a study of shared clonotypes between healthy human individuals. Measured with immunoSEQ multiplex PCR; TCRdb has only the in-frame clones, and not every one. The table shows about 2,500,000 clones, with over 85% occurring only once. Sequences were obtained from naive CD4+ T cells sorted from blood. Indicated subset: CD45RA+ positively selected. These receptors came from a man in his late teens or twenties in good health.

The V call is TRBV7-9, the J call TRBJ2-2; D is unclear. Between the trimmed V and J ends, which lost 4 bases and 6 bases, there was a span of 15 bases. There are 15 residues in the CDR3. From germline, CDR1 is SEHNR and CDR2 FQNEAQ (reference sequence). CDR3 residues: CASSSFSRVSGELFF. CDR3 DNA sequence: TGTGCCAGCAGCTCTTTCTCTCGGGTGTCCGGGGAGCTGTTTTTT.

The chain is built from TRBV11-3 and TRBJ2-5, with D perhaps being TRBD1 or TRBD2 (6 bases each). Looked up from germline, CDR1 is SGHNT and CDR2 is YENEEA. The CDR3 has 14 residues. With 5 bases removed from V and 4 bases from J, the gap between germline ends came to 14 bases. CDR3 nucleotide sequence: TGTGCCAGCAGCCCCGATGGGGGGCTAGAGACCCAGTACTTC. It translates to CASSPDGGLETQYF. Looking up the rest from reference TRBV11-3 and TRBJ2-5 gives the full variable domain: EAGVVQSPRYKIIEKKQPVAFWCNPISGHNTLYWYLQNLGQGPELLIRYENEEAVDDSQLPKDRFSAERLKGVDSTLKIQPAELGDSAVYLCASSPDGGLETQYFGPGTRLLVL.

J is TRBJ2-3 and V is TRBV5-4; 7 bases are shared with TRBD2. Germline V gives CDR1 SGHNT, CDR2 YYREEE (reference sequence). J gave up 2 bases and V 9 bases, and 3 bases lay outside the gene matches. The CDR3 contains 12 residues. CDR3 bases: TGTGCCACGCGGGGGATCACAGATACGCAGTATTTT. It is translated as CATRGITDTQYF. The complete variable domain, with remaining parts taken from reference TRBV5-4 and TRBJ2-3, reads ETGVTQSPTHLIKTRGQQVTLRCSSQSGHNTVSWYQQALGQGPQFIFQYYREEENGRGNFPPRFSGLQFPNYSSELNVNALELDDSALYLCATRGITDTQYFGPGTRLTVL.

The chain carries TRBV19 and TRBJ2-5, with 8 bases fitting TRBD1. In germline, CDR1 is LNHDA, CDR2 SQIVND (reference sequence). The CDR3 spans 14 residues. V lost 6 bases and J lost 5; bases outside the gene matches: 8. CDR3 nucleotides: TGTGCCAGTAGCCGGACAGGGATCGGGGAGACCCAGTACTTC. This codes for CASSRTGIGETQYF.

V usage is TRBV19 and J usage is TRBJ1-6; maybe TRBD1 (5 bases). Germline V gene data show CDR1 as LNHDA and CDR2 as SQIVND (reference sequence). This CDR3 is built from 12 residues. With 6 bases removed from V and 9 bases from J, the gap between germline ends came to 9 bases. The CDR3 loop reads CASRGESSPLHF. DNA of the CDR3: TGTGCCAGTAGGGGGGAGTCTTCACCCCTCCACTTT.

This clone was seen a single time. The chain employs TRBV19 and TRBJ2-1; 7 nucleotides match TRBD2. Germline V CDR1 and CDR2: LNHDA, SQIVND (reference sequence). The CDR3 extends over 16 amino acids. Trimming cost V 4 bases and J 2 bases; bases outside gene matches: 8. The CDR3 sequence: CASSRGRAGTYNEQFF. DNA of the CDR3: TGTGCCAGTAGTAGGGGACGAGCGGGGACCTACAATGAGCAGTTCTTC.

This rearrangement joins TRBV30 to TRBJ2-2; 10 bases match TRBD2. Losses at the gene ends were 0 bases for V and 5 bases for J; bases not matched to a gene: 9. CDR3 size: 17 residues. CDR1 and CDR2 from the germline V gene are GTSNPN and SVGIG (reference sequence). CDR3 DNA: TGTGCCTGGAGTGTAATAGCGGGGGGTGTTAGGACCGGGGAGCTGTTTTTT. As protein: CAWSVIAGGVRTGELFF.

The chain employs TRBV6-1 and TRBJ2-7, with unresolved D. The CDR3 is 15 amino acids. Deletions cut 5 bases from V and 3 bases from J, with 17 bases between. Per germline, CDR1 MNHNS and CDR2 SASEGT. CDR3: CASSTATVRGYEQYF. CDR3 bases: TGTGCCAGCAGTACCGCAACAGTGCGCGGCTACGAGCAGTACTTC.

The chain recombines TRBV10-3 with TRBJ1-1; tentatively, D is TRBD1 (6 bases). In germline, CDR1 is ENHRY, CDR2 SYGVKD. This CDR3 spans 14 amino acids. The V end was cut by 6 bases, the J end by 1 base, with 12 bases between. DNA of the CDR3: TGTGCCATCAGCCGGACAGATACGAACACTGAAGCTTTCTTT. Translation gives CAISRTDTNTEAFF.

The chain is built from TRBV30 and TRBJ2-5; TRBD2 might be the D (5 bases). CDR1 is GTSNPN and CDR2 is SVGIG in the germline V gene (reference sequence). The CDR3 is made up of 13 amino acids. Trimming removed 3 bases from V and 5 bases from J, with 13 bases in between. Here the CDR3 DNA reads TGTGCCTGGAGCCCCAAGGACTTCGAGACCCAGTACTTC. Translation gives CAWSPKDFETQYF.

The chain couples TRBV28 to TRBJ1-1, with D possibly being TRBD1 (5 bases). The CDR3 spans 18 residues. Trimming removed 4 bases from V and 4 bases from J, with 25 bases in between. The germline V gene has CDR1 MDHEN and CDR2 SYDVKM. The DNA of the CDR3 is TGTGCCAGCAGTTCCCCACGCGGGACGACCCTAGTGGGCACTGAAGCTTTCTTT. Translating gives CASSSPRGTTLVGTEAFF.

The J gene is TRBJ2-6, the V gene TRBV2; D might be TRBD2 (5 bases). Germline V lookup: CDR1 SNHLY, CDR2 FYNNEI. V was clipped by 6 bases and J by 0 bases, with 6 bases between them. The CDR3 is made up of 14 amino acids. This CDR3 is CASSRDSGANVLTF. The CDR3 DNA reads as TGTGCCAGCAGCCGGGACTCTGGGGCCAACGTCCTGACTTTC.

On this clone: Other nucleotide sequences in the sample specify the same CDR3. The chain carries TRBV5-4 and TRBJ1-6; 9 nucleotides agree with TRBD1. J gave up 7 bases and V 0 bases, and 2 bases lay outside the gene matches. This CDR3 contains 15 residues. Looked up from germline, CDR1 is SGHNT and CDR2 is YYREEE (reference sequence). CDR3 nucleotides: TGTGCCAGCAGCTTGGCGGGACAGGGAAATTCACCCCTCCACTTT. Its translation: CASSLAGQGNSPLHF. Using reference TRBV5-4 and TRBJ1-6 for the parts outside the CDR3, the full variable domain is ETGVTQSPTHLIKTRGQQVTLRCSSQSGHNTVSWYQQALGQGPQFIFQYYREEENGRGNFPPRFSGLQFPNYSSELNVNALELDDSALYLCASSLAGQGNSPLHFGNGTRLTVT.

This chain joins TRBV25-1 and TRBJ1-6; the D is unclear. In germline, CDR1 is MGHDK, CDR2 SYGVNS. Trimming removed 6 bases from V and 4 bases from J, with 10 bases in between. This CDR3 is built from 14 residues. The CDR3 is CASSETVYNSPLHF. The CDR3 DNA sequence: TGTGCCAGCAGCGAGACGGTTTATAATTCACCCCTCCACTTT.

This clone occurred once. CDR3 sequence: CASSQALGVGELFF. CDR3 nucleotides: TGTGCCAGCAGCCAAGCGCTGGGGGTCGGGGAGCTGTTTTTT. The genes are TRBV14 and TRBJ2-2; D tentatively reads TRBD1 or TRBD2 (5 bases each). The CDR3 covers 14 residues. Trimming left V 1 base short and J 7 bases short, with 10 bases between. Germline CDR1 and CDR2: SGHDN and FVKESK.

This chain connects TRBV10-3 to TRBJ1-2, with TRBD1 matching 9 bases. CDR3 length equals 14 residues. Per germline, CDR1 ENHRY and CDR2 SYGVKD. The J segment lost 2 bases and the V segment lost 6 bases, leaving 4 bases of the junction unmatched. This CDR3 reads CAISRDRANYGYTF. The CDR3 DNA reads as TGTGCCATCAGCCGGGACAGGGCAAACTATGGCTACACCTTC.

The V call is TRBV6-6, the J call TRBJ1-4; D gene unclear. Germline values: CDR1 MNHNY, CDR2 SVGAGI (reference sequence). Trimming cost V 7 bases and J 14 bases, with 14 bases left between them. The CDR3 is made up of 11 amino acids. CDR3 nucleotides: TGTGCCAGCACCGTAAGCCTGCGTCTGTTTTTT. This gives the protein CASTVSLRLFF.

This clone was detected once. The J gene is TRBJ2-2, the V gene TRBV7-9; 12 positions match TRBD1. CDR3 length: 17 residues. The germline gives CDR1 SEHNR, CDR2 FQNEAQ (reference sequence). V was pared by 2 bases and J by 6 bases, with 7 bases of the junction left unmatched. The DNA of the CDR3 is TGTGCCAGCAGCTTACCTGCCGGGACAGGGGGCTCCGGGGAGCTGTTTTTT. It yields the protein CASSLPAGTGGSGELFF.

CDR3 sequence (DNA): TGTGCCAGCAGCTTAGTGGGTGTGGAAGTTAACTATGGCTACACCTTC. Its protein is CASSLVGVEVNYGYTF. The rearrangement joins TRBV5-5 to TRBJ1-2; D gene unclear. Germline CDR1 is SGHKS and CDR2 is YYEKEE (reference sequence). The CDR3 runs to 16 residues. Between the trimmed V and J ends, which lost 2 bases and 1 base, there was a span of 15 bases.

The chain is built from TRBV15 and TRBJ1-2; TRBD1 might be the D (6 bases). Trimming removed 0 bases from V and 8 bases from J, with 13 bases in between. The length of the CDR3 is 14 residues. The V gene's germline CDR1 is LNHNV and CDR2 YYDKDF (reference sequence). The CDR3, as DNA: TGTGCCACCAGCAGAGATACAGGGAGGGAAGGCTACACCTTC. The encoded protein is CATSRDTGREGYTF. The full variable domain, its missing parts supplied by reference TRBV15 and TRBJ1-2, is DAMVIQNPRYQVTQFGKPVTLSCSQTLNHNVMYWYQQKSSQAPKLLFHYYDKDFNNEADTPDNFQSRRPNTSFCFLDIRSPGLGDTAMYLCATSRDTGREGYTFGSGTRLTVV.

The CDR3 here is CAWSVSDRVTGTF. As DNA, the CDR3 is TGTGCCTGGAGTGTCTCGGACAGGGTAACGGGGACCTTC. The V call is TRBV30, the J call TRBJ1-2, with 8 positions matching TRBD1. This CDR3 contains 13 residues. Per germline, CDR1 GTSNPN and CDR2 SVGIG (reference sequence). The trim removed 0 bases at V and 14 bases at J, leaving 11 bases unmatched.

The chain couples TRBV5-1 to TRBJ1-1, with 10 bases matching TRBD1. There are 16 residues in the CDR3. V dropped 4 bases and J dropped 4; count of bases not matched to a gene: 10. CDR1 and CDR2 from the germline V gene are SGHRS and YFSETQ. The CDR3 protein is CASSPGDRGGSTEAFF. The CDR3 coding sequence is TGCGCCAGCAGCCCGGGGGACAGGGGAGGTAGCACTGAAGCTTTCTTT. Using reference TRBV5-1 and TRBJ1-1 for the parts outside the CDR3, the full variable domain is KAGVTQTPRYLIKTRGQQVTLSCSPISGHRSVSWYQQTPGQGLQFLFEYFSETQRNKGNFPGRFSGRQFSNSRSEMNVSTLELGDSALYLCASSPGDRGGSTEAFFGQGTRLTVV.

This CDR3 reads CASSEYRGGFYGYTF. The CDR3 DNA is TGTGCCAGCAGTGAATACAGGGGAGGGTTTTATGGCTACACCTTC. The chain links TRBV6-1 to TRBJ1-2; TRBD1 matches 7 bases. The CDR3 runs to 15 residues. V was pared by 2 bases and J by 5 bases, with 8 bases of the junction left unmatched. Germline CDR1 is MNHNS and CDR2 is SASEGT.

J is TRBJ2-3 and V is TRBV30; TRBD2 matches at 13 bases. The CDR3 loop spans 15 amino acids. V gave up 5 bases and J gave up 2 bases; unmatched junction bases: 4. Germline CDR1 GTSNPN, CDR2 SVGIG (reference sequence). CDR3 nucleotide sequence: TGTGCCTGGGGGGGACTAGCGGGAAACACAGATACGCAGTATTTT. This sequence encodes CAWGGLAGNTDTQYF.

V gene TRBV6-1 combines with J gene TRBJ2-3; 14 bases align to TRBD2. The CDR3 loop spans 16 amino acids. Germline V gene lookup returns CDR1 MNHNS and CDR2 SASEGT. J was trimmed by 5 bases and V by 4 bases; bases with no gene match: 5. The CDR3 coding sequence is TGTGCCAGCAGTGCGACTAGCGGGGGGGTTGGAGATACGCAGTATTTT. Its protein product is CASSATSGGVGDTQYF.

The rearrangement links TRBV18 to TRBJ2-7; D unresolved. Trimming stripped 5 bases from V and 4 bases from J, with 12 bases between. The CDR3 is 13 amino acids. Germline CDR1 and CDR2: KGHSH and LQKENI. CDR3: CASSTGPSYEQYF. CDR3 in DNA: TGTGCCAGCTCAACCGGACCGAGTTACGAGCAGTACTTC.

The chain uses TRBV27 and TRBJ1-2; maybe TRBD1 (6 bases). Germline CDR1 and CDR2: MNHEY and SMNVEV (reference sequence). V lost 2 bases and J lost 4, with 11 bases in between. The CDR3 is made up of 14 amino acids. The CDR3 DNA is TGTGCCAGCAGTTTAAGACAGGAACTCTATGGCTACACCTTC. Protein: CASSLRQELYGYTF.

In the case of this clone: This CDR3 is also generated by other DNA sequences in the sample. The rearrangement links TRBV18 to TRBJ2-3; 7 bases fit TRBD1. The CDR3 is 15 amino acids. J was trimmed by 0 bases and V by 2 bases; bases with no gene match: 2. Germline-derived CDR1 and CDR2 are KGHSH and LQKENI. CDR3 protein: CASSPSGQSTDTQYF. CDR3 nucleotide sequence: TGTGCCAGCTCACCATCGGGACAGAGCACAGATACGCAGTATTTT.

CDR3 residues: CASSVLEFSEQFF. CDR3 sequence (DNA): TGTGCCAGCAGTGTCCTGGAGTTCAGTGAGCAGTTCTTC. The gene calls are TRBV6-1 and TRBJ2-1, with D unclear. V shed 4 bases and J shed 9 bases, with 13 bases lying between them. The CDR3 spans 13 residues. From germline, CDR1 is MNHNS and CDR2 SASEGT.